This TCR beta chain was observed in a study of T cells after yellow fever vaccination. Study overall: In the case of low-cell-number fractions, SMART-Seq v4 Ultra Low Input was used for preparation.

TCRdb passed the 5' RACE reads through MiXCR, listing each CDR3 protein once. The table records about 310,000 distinct CDR3 sequences, roughly 4% of them present only once. Study-wide points: The secondary response was weaker but peaked faster, day 5 versus 15.

The V and J ends lost 4 bases and 5 bases respectively, with 14 bases between them. The CDR3 is made up of 14 amino acids. The germline V gene encodes CDR1 SNHLY and CDR2 FYNNEI. There are many counts of this clonotype. Its antigen is currently unknown. The V and J genes are TRBV2 and TRBJ2-5; possible D gene TRBD2, 7 bases. This material consisted of PBMCs, taken on the day of the yellow fever booster vaccination. This clonotype was obtained from a man between 18 and 35 years old who received the YFV17D yellow fever vaccine. CDR3 nucleotides: TGTGCCAGCAGTGTTTTCGGGGGGCAGGAGACCCAGTACTTC. This gives the protein CASSVFGGQETQYF.